The 17 T cell receptor beta chains listed next were all sequenced from one sample in a study of regulatory and conventional T cells in RAG deficiency. The assay was immunoSEQ multiplex PCR, and TCRdb's table has in-frame clones only and misses some. The top ten clones hold over 0.7% of a sample with about 28,000 clones, 85% to 95% of them seen once. Blood CD4+ CD25-high CD127-low regulatory T cells supplied the genomic DNA template. This sample also belongs to another study, concerning regulatory T cells. From that paper: The primer mix had 52 TRBV and 13 TRBJ primers.

Sequenced: Tregs sorted from blood. The receptors stem from a human donor in good health.

The genes are TRBV5-4 and TRBJ1-2, with D possibly matching TRBD1 (6 bases). V was shortened by 3 bases and J by 4 bases, with 16 bases between the two germline ends. The CDR3 length is 15 residues. Per germline, CDR1 SGHNT and CDR2 YYREEE (reference sequence). In DNA form, the CDR3 reads TGTGCCAGCAGCTGGGTTGGCAGGGGCTTCTATGGCTACACCTTC. Protein product: CASSWVGRGFYGYTF.

V usage is TRBV18 and J usage is TRBJ1-1; maybe TRBD1 (5 bases). V gave up 4 bases and J gave up 0 bases, with 6 bases separating them. Germline V gives CDR1 KGHSH, CDR2 LQKENI. This CDR3 is 13 amino acids long. CDR3 residues: CASSRQLNTEAFF. CDR3 bases: TGTGCCAGCTCACGACAGTTGAACACTGAAGCTTTCTTT. Full variable domain (outside the CDR3, taken from reference TRBV18 and TRBJ1-1): NAGVMQNPRHLVRRRGQEARLRCSPMKGHSHVYWYRQLPEEGLKFMVYLQKENIIDESGMPKERFSAEFPKEGPSILRIQQVVRGDSAAYFCASSRQLNTEAFFGQGTRLTVV.

V is TRBV19 and J is TRBJ1-2, with D maybe TRBD1 (5 bases). Trimming pared 5 bases from V and 4 bases from J, leaving 20 bases between. This CDR3 has 16 residues. Germline CDR1 LNHDA, CDR2 SQIVND (reference sequence). The CDR3 DNA reads as TGTGCCAGTAGTCCGACAGTCGGCCTCGTAGGCTATGGCTACACCTTC. Translating it yields CASSPTVGLVGYGYTF.

The chain couples TRBV7-9 to TRBJ1-4; 8 bases are shared with TRBD1. This CDR3 region has 15 residues. CDR1 SEHNR and CDR2 FQNEAQ come from the germline V gene (reference sequence). V trimming: 5 bases; J trimming: 2 bases; junction bases outside the gene matches: 4. As DNA, the CDR3 is TGTGCCAGCAGCATTCGGACAGGGACTAATGAAAAACTGTTTTTT. Translated: CASSIRTGTNEKLFF.

The chain joins TRBV13 to TRBJ2-1; possible D gene TRBD2, 5 bases. Germline V gene sequence: CDR1 PRHDT, CDR2 FYEKMQ (reference sequence). V was shortened by 5 bases and J by 10 bases, with 21 bases between the two germline ends. CDR3 size: 15 residues. The DNA for the CDR3 is TGTGCCAGCAGCACCCTAGCCCCCGGCAAACCGGAGCAGTTCTTC. It yields the protein CASSTLAPGKPEQFF. Using reference TRBV13 and TRBJ2-1 for the parts outside the CDR3, the full variable domain is AAGVIQSPRHLIKEKRETATLKCYPIPRHDTVYWYQQGPGQDPQFLISFYEKMQSDKGSIPDRFSAQQFSDYHSELNMSSLELGDSALYFCASSTLAPGKPEQFFGPGTRLTVL.

This chain links TRBV10-1 with TRBJ2-4, with D possibly TRBD2 on 5 matching bases. The CDR3 totals 14 residues. Per the germline V gene, CDR1 is WNHNN and CDR2 is SYGVQD (reference sequence). The V gene lost 7 bases and the J gene lost 5 bases, with 15 bases spanning the gap. In DNA, the CDR3 is TGCGCCAGCACCCTGAGGGAAGGAGAAAACATTCAGTACTTC. Its protein product is CASTLREGENIQYF.

The chain uses TRBV7-3 and TRBJ2-3; D is unclear. The germline V and J ends were trimmed by 4 bases and 3 bases, with 8 bases remaining between them. Germline values: CDR1 SGHTA, CDR2 FQGTGA. The CDR3 is made up of 13 amino acids. The CDR3, as DNA: TGTGCCAGCAGCTCCCTTGGAACAGATACGCAGTATTTT. It yields the protein CASSSLGTDTQYF.

This clone was observed once. This chain links TRBV28 with TRBJ2-5; tentative D call: TRBD2 (5 bases). The CDR3 runs 13 residues. From germline, CDR1 is MDHEN and CDR2 SYDVKM. V was cut by 3 bases and J by 5 bases, with 10 bases left in between. In DNA, the CDR3 is TGTGCCAGCAGTTTCCCGGACTCGGAGACCCAGTACTTC. Translated, it gives CASSFPDSETQYF.

This clone is a singleton in its sample. This rearrangement joins TRBV6-6 to TRBJ1-3, with D unresolved. Germline V CDR1 and CDR2: MNHNY, SVGAGI (reference sequence). The V end lost 6 bases, the J end lost 0 bases, and 9 bases lay between the germline ends. This CDR3 comprises 14 residues. The CDR3 sequence: CASSPSYSGNTIYF. The CDR3, as DNA: TGTGCCAGCAGCCCCAGCTACTCTGGAAACACCATATATTTT.

The chain is built from TRBV5-1 and TRBJ2-1; TRBD1 matches at 8 bases. From germline, CDR1 is SGHRS and CDR2 YFSETQ. V lost 0 bases, J lost 6 bases, and 5 bases stayed unmatched. CDR3 length equals 15 residues. In DNA form, the CDR3 reads TGCGCCAGCAGCTTGGGGACAGGGCTCGGCAATGAGCAGTTCTTC. It yields the protein CASSLGTGLGNEQFF.

J is TRBJ2-5 and V is TRBV7-9; 8 positions match TRBD2. Germline values: CDR1 SEHNR, CDR2 FQNEAQ (reference sequence). The CDR3 totals 15 residues. Trimming removed 6 bases from V and 5 bases from J; junction bases left unmatched: 11. The CDR3 nucleotides are TGTGCCAGCAGGACTAGCGCCGGGCTAGGGGAGACCCAGTACTTC. Its translation: CASRTSAGLGETQYF. Full variable domain (missing parts from reference TRBV7-9 and TRBJ2-5): DTGVSQNPRHKITKRGQNVTFRCDPISEHNRLYWYRQTLGQGPEFLTYFQNEAQLEKSRLLSDRFSAERPKGSFSTLEIQRTEQGDSAMYLCASRTSAGLGETQYFGPGTRLLVL.

V is TRBV7-9 and J is TRBJ1-5; weak D call: TRBD1 (5 bases). V was shortened by 8 bases and J by 7 bases, with 15 bases between the two germline ends. Germline values: CDR1 SEHNR, CDR2 FQNEAQ (reference sequence). This CDR3 contains 13 residues. The CDR3 spells CASGLLGGQPQHF. The DNA for the CDR3 is TGTGCCAGCGGCCTCCTTGGGGGGCAGCCCCAGCATTTT. Combining the CDR3 with reference TRBV7-9 and TRBJ1-5 gives the whole variable domain DTGVSQNPRHKITKRGQNVTFRCDPISEHNRLYWYRQTLGQGPEFLTYFQNEAQLEKSRLLSDRFSAERPKGSFSTLEIQRTEQGDSAMYLCASGLLGGQPQHFGDGTRLSIL.

The chain has TRBV6-1 and TRBJ2-2, with 7 bases fitting TRBD1. The ends lost 7 bases at V and 8 bases at J; junction bases unmatched: 13. Germline loops: CDR1 MNHNS, CDR2 SASEGT. The CDR3 totals 15 residues. Here the CDR3 reads CASTTGDFGGGELFF. CDR3 bases: TGTGCCAGCACCACAGGGGATTTTGGGGGAGGGGAGCTGTTTTTT.

V and J are TRBV11-2 and TRBJ2-7; D is unclear. The ends were cut back, 6 bases at V and 2 bases at J, with 11 bases in the middle. Germline values: CDR1 SGHAT, CDR2 FQNNGV. The CDR3 runs 13 residues. The CDR3 reads CASRLRLPYEQYF. CDR3 nucleotide sequence: TGTGCCAGCAGGCTACGCTTACCCTACGAGCAGTACTTC.

The rearrangement links TRBV4-1 to TRBJ1-1; 8 bases agree with TRBD1. The trim removed 0 bases at V and 10 bases at J, leaving 10 bases unmatched. There are 15 residues in the CDR3. Germline loops: CDR1 MGHRA, CDR2 YSYEKL. CDR3 residues: CASSQDPTGDDVAFF. In DNA, the CDR3 is TGCGCCAGCAGCCAAGACCCGACAGGGGATGATGTAGCTTTCTTT.

The chain combines TRBV5-6 with TRBJ2-5; D might be TRBD1 (5 bases). CDR1 is SGHDT and CDR2 is YYEEEE in the germline V gene. CDR3 size: 14 residues. V dropped 0 bases and J dropped 1 base, with 7 bases sitting between them. The CDR3 is CASSLVQAQETQYF. CDR3 nucleotides: TGTGCCAGCAGCTTGGTACAGGCCCAAGAGACCCAGTACTTC. Based on the CDR3 plus reference TRBV5-6 and TRBJ2-5, the full variable domain is DAGVTQSPTHLIKTRGQQVTLRCSPKSGHDTVSWYQQALGQGPQFIFQYYEEEERQRGNFPDRFSGHQFPNYSSELNVNALLLGDSALYLCASSLVQAQETQYFGPGTRLLVL.

The chain has TRBV4-1 and TRBJ1-2; TRBD1 agrees at 11 bases. There are 17 residues in the CDR3. V lost 3 bases to trimming and J lost 1 base; unmatched junction nucleotides: 7. Germline CDR1 MGHRA, CDR2 YSYEKL. The chain's CDR3 is CASSQVPGQGVNYGYTF. In nucleotides, the CDR3 is TGCGCCAGCAGCCAGGTCCCGGGACAGGGGGTTAACTATGGCTACACCTTC.